This T cell receptor beta chain was retrieved from a study of CD8 T cells in Susac syndrome. This CDR3 contains 15 residues. With 3 bases removed from V and 6 bases from J, the gap between germline ends came to 17 bases. Germline V gene lookup returns CDR1 SQVTM and CDR2 ANQGSEA. FACS was used to enrich TEMRA cells, whereas the CD8+ and CD4+ T cells were obtained by negative isolation. Reverse transcription of about 0.5 to 1 ug RNA used random hexamers. TCRdb recomputed calls from the immunoSEQ multiplex PCR reads with MiXCR, one row per CDR3 protein. The sample has approximately 200,000 distinct CDR3 sequences, about 95% seen once; the top ten hold approximately 0.097%.

The source of this sequence is a human donor with multiple sclerosis. The chain recombines TRBV29-1 with TRBJ2-2; no reliable D call. Sequenced material: CD4+ T cells from PBMCs. The CDR3 region has the DNA TGCAGCGTTGAGGACCGGGCCCTTGATCCCGGGGAGCTGTTTTTT. It codes for CSVEDRALDPGELFF.